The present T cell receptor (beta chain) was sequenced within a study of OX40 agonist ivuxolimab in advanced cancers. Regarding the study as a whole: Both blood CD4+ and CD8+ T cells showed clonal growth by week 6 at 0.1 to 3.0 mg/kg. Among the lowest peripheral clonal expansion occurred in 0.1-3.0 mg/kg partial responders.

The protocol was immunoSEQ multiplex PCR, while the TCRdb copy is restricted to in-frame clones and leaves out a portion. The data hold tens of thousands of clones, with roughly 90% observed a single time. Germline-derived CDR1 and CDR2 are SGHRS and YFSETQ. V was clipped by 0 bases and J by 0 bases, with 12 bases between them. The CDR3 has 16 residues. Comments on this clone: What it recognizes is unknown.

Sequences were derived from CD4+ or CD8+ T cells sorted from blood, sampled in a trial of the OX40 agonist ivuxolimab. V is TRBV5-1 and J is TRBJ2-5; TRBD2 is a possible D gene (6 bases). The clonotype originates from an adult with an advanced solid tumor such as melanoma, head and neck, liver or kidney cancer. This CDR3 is CASSLATGSYQETQYF. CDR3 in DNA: TGCGCCAGCAGCTTGGCTACCGGGAGCTACCAAGAGACCCAGTACTTC.